The TCR beta chain under discussion was sequenced for a study of cytomegalovirus exposure and HLA in healthy donors. General study findings and limits: Likely technical artifact: a cluster of highly shared sequence variants.

The PCR was carried out with 60 Vbeta primers and 13 Jbeta primers. Here immunoSEQ multiplex PCR was the method, and the copy in TCRdb shows in-frame clones only, minus some. The table records about 260,000 clones, approximately 84% of them present only once. There are 13 residues in the CDR3. Looked up from germline, CDR1 is MNHEY and CDR2 is SMNVEV (reference sequence). Germline trimming cut 4 bases from V and 4 bases from J; bases unmatched to any gene: 3. Concerning this clone itself: Its antigen is as yet unknown.

Donors sampled were nominally healthy, though unrecorded immune exposures were likely. This rearrangement joins TRBV27 to TRBJ1-1, with 7 bases fitting TRBD1. Material: PBMCs. The TCR originated in a woman aged 40 to 50 in good health and CMV-seropositive. CDR3 nucleotides: TGTGCCAGCAGTTACAGGGGAAGCACTGAAGCTTTCTTT. This translates into CASSYRGSTEAFF.